This T cell receptor beta chain is from a study of human T cells and chemical hapten exposure. Study at large: Alopecia areata, totalis or universalis affected patients, mainly female.

This clonotype was recorded many times. In germline, CDR1 is SGHVS, CDR2 FNYEAQ. This CDR3 comprises 21 residues. The V segment lost 5 bases and the J segment 0 bases; nucleotides outside the gene matches: 18. Time point in this sample: patch test 2, 6 weeks after DPC sensitization. The treatment is: therapeutic diphenylcyclopropenone sensitization with weekly scalp DPC. TCRdb passed the RACE reads through MiXCR, listing each CDR3 protein once. The sample contains approximately 69,000 distinct CDR3 sequences, 10% to 13% of which appear only once. The material sequenced was whole blood, taken in connection with sensitization to the hapten diphenylcyclopropenone (DPC). The J gene is TRBJ2-6, the V gene TRBV7-6, with TRBD1 matching 8 bases. This sequence originates from a woman between 50 and 59 years old with alopecia areata. Some clones in this sample may be carry-over from other donors' samples. This CDR3 is CASSPRRQGPQLSSGANVLTF. CDR3 DNA sequence: TGTGCCAGCAGCCCTCGGAGACAGGGGCCTCAACTTAGCTCTGGGGCCAACGTCCTGACTTTC.